Given below is one TCR beta chain in context. As yet, its antigen is unknown. A read error may produce the germline difference seen at one junction end. Unique molecular identifiers had been added to the TCR beta cDNA libraries. Between roughly 1 and 10 million T cells gave rise to hundreds of thousands of cDNA molecules. TCRdb reprocessed the PCR reads with MiXCR, giving one entry per CDR3 protein. The sample has 700,000 to 800,000 distinct CDR3 sequences; 25% to 30% are singletons. CDR1 SGHRS and CDR2 YFSETQ come from the germline V gene. The CDR3 loop spans 15 amino acids. The data belong to a study of post-analysis software for immune sequencing data. On the study more broadly: The courses of disease that were included comprised relapsing-remitting, secondary progressive and progressive-relapsing multiple sclerosis. General study results and limits: Co-batched samples clustered tightly together by F measure. Controls significantly exceeded multiple sclerosis patients in normalized Chao1 diversity. Patients showed TRBV5-6, TRBV5-1 and TRBV20-1 among about five TRBV segments more frequent than in controls.

The chain employs TRBV5-1 and TRBJ2-7; D is ambiguous. The TCR comes from a girl aged 10-17 years with multiple sclerosis. The sequenced material came from blood. The CDR3 region has the DNA TGCACCAGCAGCTTGGCTTTTGGGCCCAACTACGAGCAGTACTTC. Translated: CTSSLAFGPNYEQYF. The complete variable domain, with remaining parts taken from reference TRBV5-1 and TRBJ2-7, reads KAGVTQTPRYLIKTRGQQVTLSCSPISGHRSVSWYQQTPGQGLQFLFEYFSETQRNKGNFPGRFSGRQFSNSRSEMNVSTLELGDSALYLCTSSLAFGPNYEQYFGPGTRLTVT.